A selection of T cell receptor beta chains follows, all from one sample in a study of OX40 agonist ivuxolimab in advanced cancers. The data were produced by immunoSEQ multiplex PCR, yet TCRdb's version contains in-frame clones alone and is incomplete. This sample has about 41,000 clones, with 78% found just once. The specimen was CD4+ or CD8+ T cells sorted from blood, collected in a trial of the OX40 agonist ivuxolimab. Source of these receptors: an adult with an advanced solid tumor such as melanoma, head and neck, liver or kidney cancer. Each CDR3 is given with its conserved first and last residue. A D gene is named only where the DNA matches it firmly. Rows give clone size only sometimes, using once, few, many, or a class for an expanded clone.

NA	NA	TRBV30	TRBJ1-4	CAWSVPSTNEKLFF	TGTGCCTGGAGTGTACCCTCAACTAATGAAAAACTGTTTTTT
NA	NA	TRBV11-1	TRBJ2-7	CASRRTASSYEQYF	TGTGCCAGCAGGAGGACAGCTTCTTCCTACGAGCAGTACTTC
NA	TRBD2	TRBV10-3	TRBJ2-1	CAISEASGSAHEQFF	TGTGCCATCAGTGAGGCTAGCGGGAGTGCCCATGAGCAGTTCTTC
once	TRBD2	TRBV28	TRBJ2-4	CASTQTSGNDIDIQYF	TGTGCCAGCACCCAGACTAGCGGTAACGACATCGACATTCAGTACTTC
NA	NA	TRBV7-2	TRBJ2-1	CASSPYSVRQQFF	TGTGCCAGCAGCCCGTACTCGGTTCGCCAGCAGTTCTTC
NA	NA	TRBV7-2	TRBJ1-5	CASSLSREQPQHF	TGTGCCAGCAGCTTAAGCCGAGAACAGCCCCAGCATTTT
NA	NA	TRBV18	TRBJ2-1	CASSPPGRGLPNEQFF	TGTGCCAGCTCACCACCTGGAAGGGGGTTACCAAATGAGCAGTTCTTC
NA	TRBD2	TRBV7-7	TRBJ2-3	CASSFLAGGADTQYF	TGTGCCAGCAGCTTCCTAGCGGGAGGAGCAGATACGCAGTATTTT
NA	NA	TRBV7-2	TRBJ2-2	CASSFLGVELFF	TGTGCCAGCAGCTTTCTGGGGGTGGAGCTGTTTTTT
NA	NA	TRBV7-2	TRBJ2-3	CASSLARENTQYF	TGTGCCAGCAGCTTAGCCCGGGAGAATACGCAGTATTTT
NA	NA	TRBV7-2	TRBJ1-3	CASSGDGNSGNTIYF	TGTGCCAGCAGCGGGGACGGGAACTCTGGAAACACCATATATTTT
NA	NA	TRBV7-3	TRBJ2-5	CASSLLGGGGETQYF	TGTGCCAGCAGCTTACTCGGGGGCGGAGGAGAGACCCAGTACTTC
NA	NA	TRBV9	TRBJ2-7	CASSVGAGDEQYF	TGTGCCAGCAGCGTGGGGGCGGGGGACGAGCAGTACTTC
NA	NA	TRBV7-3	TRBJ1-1	CASSPTGNTEAFF	TGTGCCAGCAGCCCGACAGGGAACACTGAAGCTTTCTTT
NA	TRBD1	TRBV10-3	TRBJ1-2	CAISATGDSSYGYTF	TGTGCCATCAGTGCCACAGGGGACTCGAGCTATGGCTACACCTTC
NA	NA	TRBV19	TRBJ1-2	CASSPDRNYGYTF	TGTGCCAGTAGTCCCGACAGGAACTATGGCTACACCTTC
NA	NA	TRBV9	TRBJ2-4	CASSVATPGFGENIQYF	TGTGCCAGCAGCGTAGCCACCCCAGGGTTTGGGGAAAACATTCAGTACTTC
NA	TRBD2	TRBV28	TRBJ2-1	CASSFPPIAGGSLMQFF	TGTGCCAGCAGTTTTCCCCCTATAGCGGGAGGGTCTTTAATGCAGTTCTTC
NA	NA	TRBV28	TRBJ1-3	CASSLIGGGGTSGNTIYF	TGTGCCAGCAGTTTAATAGGGGGAGGGGGAACGAGTGGAAACACCATATATTTT
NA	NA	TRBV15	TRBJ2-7	CATSRGASYEQYF	TGTGCCACCAGCAGGGGGGCCTCCTACGAGCAGTACTTC
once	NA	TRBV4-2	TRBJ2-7	CASSQEASSSYEQYF	TGTGCCAGCAGCCAAGAGGCCTCAAGCTCCTACGAGCAGTACTTC
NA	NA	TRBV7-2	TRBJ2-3	CASSPHWADTQYF	TGTGCCAGCAGCCCCCATTGGGCAGATACGCAGTATTTT
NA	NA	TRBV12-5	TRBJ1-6	CASGPHNSPLHF	TGTGCTAGTGGTCCTCATAATTCACCCCTCCACTTT
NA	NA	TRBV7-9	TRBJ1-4	CASSPAGQTAVKLFF	TGCGCCAGCAGCCCGGCGGGACAAACTGCGGTAAAACTGTTTTTT
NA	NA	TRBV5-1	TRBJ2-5	CASSEGGVRETQYF	TGCGCCAGCAGCGAGGGGGGTGTTCGAGAGACCCAGTACTTC
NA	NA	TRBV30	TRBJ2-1	CASLSRYNEQFF	TGTGCCTCATTATCCCGTTACAATGAGCAGTTCTTC
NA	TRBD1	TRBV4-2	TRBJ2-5	CASSLGDRGLETQYF	TGTGCCAGCAGCTTGGGGGACAGGGGTTTGGAGACCCAGTACTTC
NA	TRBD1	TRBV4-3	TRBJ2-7	CASSQTGGYEQYF	TGCGCCAGCAGTCAGACAGGGGGATACGAGCAGTACTTC
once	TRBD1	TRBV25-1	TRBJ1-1	CASRGQGDTEAFF	TGTGCCAGCAGAGGACAGGGAGACACTGAAGCTTTCTTT
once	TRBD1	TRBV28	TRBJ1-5	CASSPGQGQPQHF	TGTGCCAGCAGTCCTGGACAGGGGCAGCCCCAGCATTTT
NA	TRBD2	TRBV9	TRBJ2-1	CASSFTSALAYNEQFF	TGTGCCAGCAGCTTTACTAGCGCCCTAGCCTACAATGAGCAGTTCTTC
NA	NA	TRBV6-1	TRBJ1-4	CASRPAKNEKLFF	TGTGCCAGCAGACCGGCAAAAAATGAAAAACTGTTTTTT
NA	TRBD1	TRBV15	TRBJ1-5	CATSREPGQGAWGNQPQHF	TGTGCCACCAGCAGGGAACCGGGACAGGGGGCTTGGGGCAATCAGCCCCAGCATTTT
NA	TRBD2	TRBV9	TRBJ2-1	CASSVDSGRAYGNEQFF	TGTGCCAGCAGCGTAGATAGCGGGAGGGCCTATGGAAATGAGCAGTTCTTC
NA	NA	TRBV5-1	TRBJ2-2	CASSFGHQNTGELFF	TGCGCCAGCAGCTTTGGACACCAGAACACCGGGGAGCTGTTTTTT
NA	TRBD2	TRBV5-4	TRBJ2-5	CASSYLGGGSETQYF	TGTGCCAGCAGCTATCTAGGCGGGGGGAGTGAGACCCAGTACTTC
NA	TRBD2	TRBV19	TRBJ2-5	CASSAGLAGGTTQETQYF	TGTGCCAGTAGTGCCGGACTAGCGGGGGGGACTACACAAGAGACCCAGTACTTC
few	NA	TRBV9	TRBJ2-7	CASSVDVFYEQYF	TGTGCCAGCAGCGTAGACGTCTTCTACGAGCAGTACTTC
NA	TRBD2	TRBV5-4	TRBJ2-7	CASSSQTGGGSRYEQYF	TGTGCCAGCAGCTCCCAAACCGGCGGCGGGAGCCGGTACGAGCAGTACTTC
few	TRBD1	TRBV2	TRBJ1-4	CASMGQFNEKLFF	TGTGCCAGCATGGGACAGTTTAATGAAAAACTGTTTTTT
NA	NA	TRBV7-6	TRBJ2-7	CASSSDRTYEQYF	TGTGCCAGCAGCTCGGACAGAACCTACGAGCAGTACTTC